This paragraph reports one T cell receptor beta chain. The table lists this clonotype with many counts. What this receptor recognizes is not known. Qualities for individual bases were not recorded, and no much larger clone is one base off. Germline trimming amounts to 0 bases on V and 3 bases on J, with 13 as the count of junction bases outside the gene matches. Including cysteine and phenylalanine, the CDR3 has 18 amino acids. Left in the record is the CDR3 DNA by itself, 54 bases read in frame from the first base. The germline V gene (reference sequence) supplies CDR1 SGHKS and CDR2 YYEKEE. Libraries of naive CD8 T cells were generated from around 20,000 to 990,000 sorted cells, with 10%, 30% or 50% of the purified RNA used. On a BD FACSAria II, naive CD8 T cells were FACS-sorted as CD8+CD4-CCR7+CD45RA+ and collected into RLT Plus buffer. To test detection sensitivity, Jurkat RNA equivalent to ten TCR copies was spiked into samples of roughly 18,000-1,100,000 naive CD8 T cells. Enrichment of CD8 T cells was performed with RosetteSep CD8+ T Cell Enrichment Cocktail and Ficoll-Paque, after which ACK red cell lysis was carried out.

The library was produced with PCR. Sequenced on an Illumina HiSeq 4000. Bulk TCR libraries were generated as previously described, with the TCR primers listed in Table S5 used. Total RNA was purified with the Qiagen AllPrep DNA/RNA kit. Before analysis, reads from multiple sequencing runs of the same library were pooled. Turning to the authors' computational methods: Only reads with exact TCR constant sequence were kept, trimmed to 150 nt, and grouped by their 12-nt molecular barcodes. Reads within each barcode group were sub-clustered using a 15% Levenshtein threshold, and quality-weighted consensus sequences were constructed for each RNA molecule. Non-functional sequences were removed, as were lower-count sequences one edit away from another. On the basis of fitting two negative binomial distributions, barcode sub-clusters with fewer than 20% of the maximum read count were discarded. The public reads were reanalyzed by TCRdb: fastp trimming at Q25, MiXCR alignment, in-frame beta chains only. For every CDR3 protein sequence, its rows merge into one entry that carries the most common genes and DNA. TCRdb, not the authors, supplied the V and J calls. The sample table contains 70,000 to 95,000 distinct CDR3 sequences; only one count was recorded for over 15% of them. The ten largest clones take up roughly 0.93% of the sample.

These data come from a study of molecular identifiers for immune sequencing clone quantification listed by TCRdb under 2018. General notes on the study: For a replicate experiment, RNA from 20,000 or 100,000 naive CD8 T cells was divided into five aliquots, and four of the five aliquots were sequenced. This methods study benchmarked molecular-identifier clustering-based TCR repertoire sequencing (MIDCIRS) and TCR RNA copy counting, using CD8 T cells to do so.

Broader findings and caveats from the paper: When barcode sub-clustering was not used, chimeric consensus sequences inflated TCR diversity, with chimeras reaching as high as 47%. Spiked-in Jurkat TCR RNA equal to a single cell's worth was reported to be detectable even within 1,100,000 naive CD8 T cells. Spiked-in Jurkat TCR RNA (around 9 copies' worth), which is not part of the donor repertoire, was contained in the naive libraries. Roughly 3 recovered TCR RNA copies per cell were obtained by modeling, versus about ten by digital PCR, implying a capture efficiency of 25% to 30%. In CMV-specific effector cells, clones with more than 20 RNA copies contained over 99% of molecules, whereas in naive cells such clones contained under 1% of molecules. Highly expanded clone sizes could be underestimated if identical TCR molecules share a barcode.

Sequencing was carried out using naive CD8+ T cells from blood, with Jurkat cell RNA spiked in. In light of the paper, this sample's cell subset or site label describes: FACS-sorted CD8+CD4-CCR7+CD45RA+ naive T cells. This TCR was sampled from a human donor in good health. Some libraries in this study had Jurkat cell RNA spiked in. The sequence is built from TRBV5-5 and TRBJ2-7; TRBD1 matches 9 bases in the middle. The CDR3 protein sequence reads: CASSLELPAGQGYYEQYF. The bases are TGTGCCAGCAGCTTGGAACTTCCAGCGGGACAGGGATACTACGAGCAGTACTTC.